These 16 T cell receptor beta chains originate from one sample sequenced in a study of cytomegalovirus exposure and HLA in healthy donors. Clones were read by immunoSEQ multiplex PCR, and TCRdb kept only the in-frame ones, dropping some. The sample has 250,000 or so clones, roughly 89% seen once; the top ten hold 0.37%. The sample taken for sequencing was PBMCs. All receptors derive from a woman aged 18-29 years in good health and CMV-seronegative.

This sequence joins TRBV28 and TRBJ1-5; D is unresolved. CDR3 size: 16 residues. Germline loops: CDR1 MDHEN, CDR2 SYDVKM. Trimming stripped 3 bases from V and 6 bases from J, with 18 bases between. The CDR3 DNA sequence: TGTGCCAGCAGTTTCGCAGGCGCGGGGAAAAGTCAGCCCCAGCATTTT. Its protein is CASSFAGAGKSQPQHF.

This chain connects TRBV6-1 to TRBJ1-1; a possible D gene is TRBD1 (5 bases). Germline CDR1 MNHNS, CDR2 SASEGT. V was pared by 5 bases and J by 8 bases, with 15 bases between. The CDR3 contains 13 residues. CDR3 amino acids: CASSLSGGFEAFF. CDR3 DNA sequence: TGTGCCAGCAGTCTATCCGGGGGATTCGAAGCTTTCTTT.

The chain has TRBV6-1 and TRBJ2-1; maybe TRBD1 (5 bases). Germline assignment: CDR1 MNHNS and CDR2 SASEGT. The CDR3 length is 16 residues. With 4 bases removed from V and 0 bases from J, the gap between germline ends came to 13 bases. CDR3 region: CASSAVQDLSYNEQFF. CDR3 coding DNA: TGTGCCAGCAGTGCCGTACAGGACCTCTCCTACAATGAGCAGTTCTTC.

The chain employs TRBV2 and TRBJ2-5, with 8 positions matching TRBD1. CDR1 is SNHLY and CDR2 is FYNNEI in the germline V gene. This CDR3 is 15 amino acids long. After removal of 5 bases from V and 5 bases from J, the junction contained 10 bases not matched to a gene. CDR3 sequence reads: CASSLARDRLETQYF. The CDR3 DNA is TGTGCCAGCAGTCTTGCCCGGGACAGGTTGGAGACCCAGTACTTC.

The chain employs TRBV28 and TRBJ1-5; D unclear. There are 15 residues in the CDR3. Germline V lookup: CDR1 MDHEN, CDR2 SYDVKM. Trimming removed 2 bases from V and 4 bases from J, with 12 bases in between. CDR3 coding DNA: TGTGCCAGCAGTTTACGGGATCTGGCTAATCAGCCCCAGCATTTT. Translated, it gives CASSLRDLANQPQHF.

The count of this clone is one. The rearrangement uses TRBV19 and TRBJ1-4, with D tentatively TRBD1 (6 bases). The CDR3 sequence is 13 residues long. V was trimmed by 10 bases and J by 6 bases, leaving 15 bases between them. In germline, CDR1 is LNHDA, CDR2 SQIVND (reference sequence). The CDR3 is CATKRTEDEKLFF. The CDR3, as DNA: TGTGCCACCAAAAGGACAGAGGATGAAAAACTGTTTTTT.

This clone was found once. The chain links TRBV27 to TRBJ2-5; 7 bases align to TRBD2. The J segment lost 1 base and the V segment lost 2 bases, leaving 4 bases of the junction unmatched. Germline-derived CDR1 and CDR2 are MNHEY and SMNVEV (reference sequence). The CDR3 contains 15 residues. The CDR3 is CASSLNWGGQETQYF. CDR3 bases: TGTGCCAGCAGTTTAAATTGGGGGGGCCAAGAGACCCAGTACTTC.

J is TRBJ2-3 and V is TRBV6-5; a weak D match, TRBD2 (6 bases). V lost 7 bases to trimming and J lost 4 bases, with 12 bases between them. The length of the CDR3 is 13 residues. CDR1 MNHEY and CDR2 SVGAGI come from the germline V gene. CDR3 in DNA: TGTGCCAGCACCACCCCGGGGGCAGATACGCAGTATTTT. Translated: CASTTPGADTQYF.

The chain has TRBV6-6 and TRBJ2-7; 11 bases fit TRBD2. CDR3 length: 15 amino acids. Unmatched junction bases numbered 4, after V lost 4 bases and J lost 2 bases. Germline V lookup: CDR1 MNHNY, CDR2 SVGAGI (reference sequence). This chain's CDR3 is CASSSLAGGTYEQYF. The CDR3 bases are TGTGCCAGCAGTTCTCTAGCGGGGGGCACCTACGAGCAGTACTTC.

The rearrangement joins TRBV6-1 to TRBJ1-2; 12 positions agree with TRBD1. Germline-derived CDR1 and CDR2 are MNHNS and SASEGT. V trimming: 6 bases; J trimming: 6 bases; junction bases outside the gene matches: 11. The CDR3 extends over 16 amino acids. The CDR3 sequence is CASRETGTGGENGYTF. CDR3 bases: TGTGCCAGCAGAGAAACCGGGACAGGGGGCGAGAATGGCTACACCTTC.

V gene TRBV7-9 combines with J gene TRBJ1-1; 8 positions agree with TRBD1. This CDR3 contains 15 residues. In germline, CDR1 is SEHNR, CDR2 FQNEAQ (reference sequence). Germline trimming cut 3 bases from V and 4 bases from J; bases unmatched to any gene: 7. CDR3 loop: CASSLTGTGFTEAFF. CDR3 coding DNA: TGTGCCAGCAGCTTGACCGGGACAGGTTTCACTGAAGCTTTCTTT.

This chain links TRBV28 with TRBJ1-1; tentatively, D is TRBD1 (6 bases). The V gene lost 5 bases and the J gene lost 0 bases, with 13 bases spanning the gap. The length of the CDR3 is 15 residues. Germline CDR1 MDHEN, CDR2 SYDVKM. The CDR3 bases are TGTGCCAGCAGTCCACTCCGGGACATGAACACTGAAGCTTTCTTT. Its translation: CASSPLRDMNTEAFF.

This rearrangement joins TRBV6-4 to TRBJ2-2, with 9 nucleotides matching TRBD2. The CDR3 contains 18 residues. Trimming removed 0 bases from V and 3 bases from J; junction bases left unmatched: 8. Germline V gene sequence: CDR1 MRHNA, CDR2 SNTAGT. CDR3 protein: CASSDSLVAGEHTGELFF. For the CDR3, the DNA is TGTGCCAGCAGTGACTCCTTAGTAGCGGGGGAACACACCGGGGAGCTGTTTTTT.

The chain couples TRBV4-1 to TRBJ1-5; D remains unclear. Germline V gene data show CDR1 as MGHRA and CDR2 as YSYEKL. V was pared by 4 bases and J by 6 bases, with 13 bases between. The CDR3 consists of 14 residues. The chain's CDR3 is CASSLAPGGQPQHF. The CDR3 region has the DNA TGCGCCAGCAGCCTCGCCCCGGGTGGTCAGCCCCAGCATTTT.

The chain joins TRBV7-2 to TRBJ1-6, with D hard to call. The CDR3 extends over 13 amino acids. The germline CDR1 and CDR2 sequences are SGHTA and FQGNSA. Trimming removed 1 base from V and 8 bases from J, with 6 bases in between. The CDR3 spells CASSLVPYSPLHF. The CDR3, as DNA: TGTGCCAGCAGCTTAGTCCCATATTCACCCCTCCACTTT.

The chain recombines TRBV5-6 with TRBJ1-1; the match to TRBD1 covers 7 bases. The junction had 7 bases not matched to a gene; V was cut back by 4 bases and J by 4 bases. Per germline, CDR1 SGHDT and CDR2 YYEEEE. The CDR3 runs 14 residues. Written as DNA, the CDR3 is TGTGCCAGCAGCCAGAGACAGGGATCCACTGAAGCTTTCTTT. It yields the protein CASSQRQGSTEAFF.